One T cell receptor (beta chain) is described in this entry. Its cognate antigen is unknown. Germline V CDR1 and CDR2: LNHDA, SQIVND (reference sequence). The CDR3 has 15 amino acids. The junction had 13 bases not matched to a gene; V was cut back by 7 bases and J by 7 bases. The sample comes from a study of early stage breast cancer tumors. Study summary: Of some 15 invasive breast tumors, about a dozen were hormone receptor-positive, HER2-negative. Notes on the study in general: Commonly generated sequences made up most enriched TCRB sequences shared between patients.

Sequencing was performed with immunoSEQ multiplex PCR; in TCRdb, only in-frame clones are kept and a portion is missing. The top ten clones hold approximately 8.8% of a sample with 10,000 or so clones, 60% to 85% of them seen once. Sample: normal breast tissue next to the tumor. This TCR came from a person aged 40-50 years with breast cancer. The rearrangement links TRBV19 to TRBJ2-4, with TRBD1 matching 7 bases. The chain's CDR3 is CASTQGQASRNIQYF. The CDR3 region has the DNA TGTGCCAGTACCCAAGGACAGGCCAGTAGGAACATTCAGTACTTC. Full variable domain (missing parts from reference TRBV19 and TRBJ2-4): DGGITQSPKYLFRKEGQNVTLSCEQNLNHDAMYWYRQDPGQGLRLIYYSQIVNDFQKGDIAEGYSVSREKKESFPLTVTSAQKNPTAFYLCASTQGQASRNIQYFGAGTRLSVL.